This T cell receptor beta chain was profiled in a study of CD8+CD57+ T cells in acquired aplastic anemia. Overall study: The DNA of sorted CD4+ and CD8+ cells averaged around 3 ug.

The authors sequenced patients whose flow cytometry had shown CD8+CD57+ cell expansion. Everyone among the patients had severe acquired aplastic anemia. Blood came from patients not yet given any therapy. Study results and limitations: Patients and controls shared under 30 CD8+ CDR3 sequences, highly expressed in patients.

The CDR3 contains 15 residues. Trimming took 2 bases from V and 2 from J, leaving 13 bases between them. Looked up from germline, CDR1 is SGHVS and CDR2 is FQNEAQ. Genomic DNA acted as the template from which TCR beta VDJ combination and CDR3 sequence profiling were carried out. TCRdb recomputed calls from the reads with MiXCR, one row per CDR3 protein. The sample lists 160,000 or so distinct CDR3 sequences, less than 60% occurring once. This clonotype has at least ten counts. The antigen remains unidentified. This clonotype was obtained from a human donor with aplastic anemia. The gene calls are TRBV7-8 and TRBJ2-7, with D perhaps TRBD2 (7 bases). Sequenced sample: sorted CD4+, CD8+, or CD8+CD57+ T cells (not recorded which) from PBMCs. The CDR3 sequence: CASSLKGGAPYEQYF. The CDR3 DNA follows: TGTGCCAGCAGCTTAAAGGGGGGGGCCCCCTACGAGCAGTACTTC.